This is a list of T cell receptor beta chains from one sample in a study of graft-versus-host responses after intestinal transplantation. What these receptors recognize is not known. The protocol was immunoSEQ multiplex PCR, while the TCRdb copy is restricted to in-frame clones and leaves out a portion. The data show around 88,000 clones, approximately 90% seen once. The starting material was unstimulated CD8+ T cells sorted from spleen or lymph node cells, obtained before transplant. These TCRs come from a human donor who was the organ donor for an intestinal transplant. The CDR3 runs from the conserved cysteine through the conserved F or W. The D gene is left open where the match is weak. Not every row has a clone size; where given, it reads once, few, many or a size class.

d_call: -; v_call: TRBV9; cdr3_length: 15; clone_size: -; j_call: TRBJ2-1; cdr3_nt: TGTGCCAGCAGCGTAGGTACCGCCTCCTACAATGAGCAGTTCTTC; cdr3_aa: CASSVGTASYNEQFF
d_call: -; v_call: TRBV6-1; cdr3_length: 13; clone_size: once; j_call: TRBJ2-7; cdr3_nt: TGTGCCAGCACCCCGGGACTTTCTGGCGAGCAGTACTTC; cdr3_aa: CASTPGLSGEQYF
d_call: -; v_call: TRBV4-1; cdr3_length: 18; clone_size: -; j_call: TRBJ2-3; cdr3_nt: TGCGCCAGCAGCCACCCCCAGGGGGGGAGGAGGAACACAGATACGCAGTATTTT; cdr3_aa: CASSHPQGGRRNTDTQYF
d_call: -; v_call: TRBV4-1; cdr3_length: 17; clone_size: -; j_call: TRBJ2-1; cdr3_nt: TGCGCCAGCAGCCAAGATGAAAAACGGGTCTCCTACAATGAGCAGTTCTTC; cdr3_aa: CASSQDEKRVSYNEQFF
d_call: -; v_call: TRBV5-4; cdr3_length: 16; clone_size: -; j_call: TRBJ1-2; cdr3_nt: TGTGCCAGCAGCCTCCAAGAGGGCTTAACTAACTATGGCTACACCTTC; cdr3_aa: CASSLQEGLTNYGYTF
d_call: -; v_call: TRBV2; cdr3_length: 12; clone_size: -; j_call: TRBJ1-1; cdr3_nt: TGTGCCAGCATGAAGGGGAACACTGAAGCTTTCTTT; cdr3_aa: CASMKGNTEAFF
d_call: -; v_call: TRBV27; cdr3_length: 15; clone_size: -; j_call: TRBJ1-5; cdr3_nt: TGTGCCAGCAGCCCTCTGACGTTTGGGTTGGGTCCCCAGCATTTT; cdr3_aa: CASSPLTFGLGPQHF
d_call: TRBD1; v_call: TRBV27; cdr3_length: 15; clone_size: -; j_call: TRBJ2-7; cdr3_nt: TGTGCCAGCAGTTTCAACAGGGGCGATTCCTACGAGCAGTACTTC; cdr3_aa: CASSFNRGDSYEQYF
d_call: -; v_call: TRBV19; cdr3_length: 13; clone_size: -; j_call: TRBJ1-2; cdr3_nt: TGTGCCAGTACCGCCCCAGGGAACTATGGCTACACCTTC; cdr3_aa: CASTAPGNYGYTF
d_call: TRBD1; v_call: TRBV30; cdr3_length: 13; clone_size: -; j_call: TRBJ1-2; cdr3_nt: TGTGCCTGGAAATTGACAGGGAACTATGGCTACACCTTC; cdr3_aa: CAWKLTGNYGYTF
d_call: -; v_call: TRBV10-2; cdr3_length: 15; clone_size: -; j_call: TRBJ2-1; cdr3_nt: TGCGCCAGCAGTCGGACGGGACCAACGGTCAATGAGCAGTTCTTC; cdr3_aa: CASSRTGPTVNEQFF
d_call: -; v_call: TRBV11-1; cdr3_length: 14; clone_size: -; j_call: TRBJ2-7; cdr3_nt: TGTGCCAGCAGCTTAGAGGGGGGCACCTACGAGCAGTACTTC; cdr3_aa: CASSLEGGTYEQYF
d_call: TRBD2; v_call: TRBV30; cdr3_length: 17; clone_size: once; j_call: TRBJ2-1; cdr3_nt: TGTGCCTGGAGTTCCAGAGCGGGAGCGAACCTCTACAATGAGCAGTTCTTC; cdr3_aa: CAWSSRAGANLYNEQFF
d_call: -; v_call: TRBV15; cdr3_length: 15; clone_size: -; j_call: TRBJ1-1; cdr3_nt: TGTGCCACCAGCAGAGCTAGGTCATTGGATGCTGAAGCTTTCTTT; cdr3_aa: CATSRARSLDAEAFF
d_call: TRBD1; v_call: TRBV29-1; cdr3_length: 13; clone_size: -; j_call: TRBJ2-7; cdr3_nt: TGCAGCGTGCGGACAGGGCAATCCTACGAGCAGTACTTC; cdr3_aa: CSVRTGQSYEQYF
d_call: -; v_call: TRBV27; cdr3_length: 17; clone_size: once; j_call: TRBJ1-6; cdr3_nt: TGTGCCAGCAGGGCCCCCTTCGACTTGGACAGAAAGTCACCCCTCCACTTT; cdr3_aa: CASRAPFDLDRKSPLHF